These 32 T cell receptor beta chains share one sample of origin, sequenced in a study of shared T cell receptors in the human thymus. TCRdb's copy holds only in-frame clones and misses some; the assay was immunoSEQ multiplex PCR. The table records just under 550,000 clones, about 84% of them present only once. The same sample was also used in a study of human thymus T cells.

Sequencing was carried out using thymocytes. The receptors shown here come from a boy under three years old with a congenital heart defect.

The J gene is TRBJ2-7, the V gene TRBV29-1; D ambiguous. The CDR3 loop spans 11 amino acids. V gave up 1 base and J gave up 3 bases, with 4 bases separating them. Germline-derived CDR1 and CDR2 are SQVTM and ANQGSEA. CDR3 loop: CSVEVSYEQYF. For the CDR3, the DNA is TGCAGCGTTGAAGTGAGCTACGAGCAGTACTTC.

This chain connects TRBV7-8 to TRBJ2-7; TRBD1 aligns across 12 bases. The CDR3 extends over 16 amino acids. CDR1 SGHVS and CDR2 FQNEAQ come from the germline V gene. Unmatched junction bases numbered 6, after V lost 5 bases and J lost 1 base. CDR3 nucleotide sequence: TGTGCCAGCAGCAACCGGGACAGGGGGCCTTCCTACGAGCAGTACTTC. Amino acid sequence: CASSNRDRGPSYEQYF. The whole variable domain, remainder taken from reference TRBV7-8 and TRBJ2-7, is GAGVSQSPRYKVAKRGQDVALRCDPISGHVSLFWYQQALGQGPEFLTYFQNEAQLDKSGLPSDRFFAERPEGSVSTLKIQRTQQEDSAVYLCASSNRDRGPSYEQYFGPGTRLTVT.

J is TRBJ1-2 and V is TRBV6-1; D uncertain. With 3 bases removed from V and 4 bases from J, the gap between germline ends came to 3 bases. The CDR3 contains 11 residues. Germline V gives CDR1 MNHNS, CDR2 SASEGT. The CDR3 DNA reads TGTGCCAGCAGTGACGTCTATGGCTACACCTTC. This translates into CASSDVYGYTF.

The V and J genes are TRBV7-2 and TRBJ2-1, with D perhaps TRBD2 (5 bases). Looked up from germline, CDR1 is SGHTA and CDR2 is FQGNSA. Trimming removed 2 bases from V and 0 bases from J, with 11 bases in between. The CDR3 has 16 amino acids. The CDR3 DNA reads TGTGCCAGCAGCTTATTACAGCGGTTCTCCTACAATGAGCAGTTCTTC. This translates into CASSLLQRFSYNEQFF.

This rearrangement joins TRBV5-4 to TRBJ2-3, with D possibly matching TRBD2 (6 bases). The CDR3 runs 15 residues. V lost 3 bases, J lost 2 bases, and 13 bases lay in between. CDR1 and CDR2 (germline): SGHNT, YYREEE (reference sequence). In DNA form, the CDR3 reads TGTGCCAGCAGCTGTGGGGAGGAGAACACAGATACGCAGTATTTT. Protein product: CASSCGEENTDTQYF.

The chain combines TRBV15 with TRBJ2-7, with D possibly being TRBD2 (6 bases). CDR1 and CDR2 from the germline V gene are LNHNV and YYDKDF (reference sequence). V lost 1 base and J 5 bases, leaving 12 bases between the germline ends. The CDR3 is made up of 14 amino acids. The CDR3 DNA is TGTGCCACCAGCAGAGCCTCCGGGAGCGACGAGCAGTACTTC. The encoded protein is CATSRASGSDEQYF. The full variable domain, rest sourced from reference TRBV15 and TRBJ2-7, is DAMVIQNPRYQVTQFGKPVTLSCSQTLNHNVMYWYQQKSSQAPKLLFHYYDKDFNNEADTPDNFQSRRPNTSFCFLDIRSPGLGDTAMYLCATSRASGSDEQYFGPGTRLTVT.

The chain uses TRBV28 and TRBJ2-1; the match to TRBD1 covers 9 bases. This CDR3 is 20 amino acids long. Germline trimming cut 1 base from V and 2 bases from J; bases unmatched to any gene: 15. CDR1 is MDHEN and CDR2 is SYDVKM in the germline V gene. CDR3: CASSLSHRGQGPPAYNEQFF. The CDR3 DNA reads as TGTGCCAGCAGTTTATCCCACCGGGGACAGGGACCCCCTGCCTACAATGAGCAGTTCTTC.

The gene calls are TRBV7-8 and TRBJ2-7, with D possibly being TRBD2 (6 bases). Germline CDR1 reads SGHVS; CDR2 reads FQNEAQ. The CDR3 length is 16 residues. V lost 5 bases and J 0 bases, leaving 17 bases between the germline ends. The CDR3 DNA follows: TGTGCCAGCAGCAGCACGGGGCGGGGTTACTCCTACGAGCAGTACTTC. It is translated as CASSSTGRGYSYEQYF.

This chain uses TRBV15 with TRBJ1-2; no clear D. Germline CDR1 reads LNHNV; CDR2 reads YYDKDF (reference sequence). The V end lost 9 bases, the J end lost 3 bases, and 17 bases lay between the germline ends. The CDR3 length is 14 residues. CDR3 loop: CATNREVKDYGYTF. In nucleotides, the CDR3 is TGTGCCACAAACCGGGAGGTAAAAGACTATGGCTACACCTTC.

The chain uses TRBV12-5 and TRBJ2-1; 12 bases line up with TRBD2. This CDR3 spans 19 amino acids. The ends lost 4 bases at V and 4 bases at J; junction bases unmatched: 14. The germline V gene has CDR1 LGHNT and CDR2 FRNRAP. CDR3 region: CASGWGLAGWNWAYNEQFF. The CDR3 DNA reads TGTGCTAGTGGTTGGGGACTAGCGGGTTGGAATTGGGCTTACAATGAGCAGTTCTTC.

The V call is TRBV27, the J call TRBJ1-2, with 9 nucleotides matching TRBD1. This CDR3 spans 13 amino acids. Losses at the gene ends were 6 bases for V and 7 bases for J; bases not matched to a gene: 6. In germline, CDR1 is MNHEY, CDR2 SMNVEV (reference sequence). In DNA form, the CDR3 reads TGTGCCAGCAGGATGCGGGGACAGGGTGGCTACACCTTC. It yields the protein CASRMRGQGGYTF.

The chain carries TRBV7-2 and TRBJ2-2, with 8 bases matching TRBD2. CDR1 and CDR2 from the germline V gene are SGHTA and FQGNSA. There are 15 residues in the CDR3. Trimming at V came to 3 bases and at J to 6 bases, leaving 6 bases not matched to a gene. The CDR3: CASSLGTSPPGELFF. The CDR3, as DNA: TGTGCCAGCAGCTTGGGGACTAGTCCCCCCGGGGAGCTGTTTTTT.

The chain employs TRBV6-4 and TRBJ2-1; 7 bases are a match to TRBD2. The ends lost 2 bases at V and 7 bases at J; junction bases unmatched: 8. The length of the CDR3 is 15 residues. In germline, CDR1 is MRHNA, CDR2 SNTAGT. CDR3 region: CASSDGDGRPNEQFF. CDR3 nucleotides: TGTGCCAGCAGTGACGGGGACGGGAGGCCGAATGAGCAGTTCTTC.

As to this clone: One junction end disagrees with the germline gene, perhaps due to a read error. This chain joins TRBV7-9 and TRBJ2-5; maybe TRBD2 (5 bases). Per germline, CDR1 SEHNR and CDR2 FQNEAQ (reference sequence). The CDR3 has 17 residues. CDR3 sequence reads: CASSLIRRVSHQETQYF. CDR3 in DNA: TGTGCCAGCAGCTTAATAAGGCGGGTCTCACACCAGGAGACCCAGTACTTC.

The chain links TRBV11-3 to TRBJ2-3; 14 bases align to TRBD2. The CDR3 is 18 amino acids. The V and J ends lost 5 bases and 2 bases, in that order; junction bases with no gene match: 9. Germline-derived CDR1 and CDR2 are SGHNT and YENEEA. The CDR3 spells CASSPPGLAGENTDTQYF. The CDR3 nucleotides are TGTGCCAGCAGCCCTCCGGGACTAGCGGGAGAGAACACAGATACGCAGTATTTT.

The chain recombines TRBV4-3 with TRBJ2-1, with a tentative D call TRBD1 (6 bases). Germline CDR1 and CDR2: LGHNA and YSLEER. V was pared by 6 bases and J by 3 bases, with 12 bases between. This CDR3 is built from 14 residues. For the CDR3, the DNA is TGCGCCAGCAGTCCAGGACAGTTCTACAATGAGCAGTTCTTC. Translated, it gives CASSPGQFYNEQFF.

Only one count was recorded for this clone. The V gene is TRBV6-1, the J gene TRBJ2-2; D perhaps matches TRBD2 (6 bases). Germline V gene lookup returns CDR1 MNHNS and CDR2 SASEGT. The CDR3 covers 18 residues. Trimming took off 1 base at V and 3 bases at J, with 18 bases between the two ends. The CDR3 region is CASSEGVQAGGDTGELFF. Here the CDR3 DNA reads TGTGCCAGCAGTGAAGGTGTCCAGGCCGGAGGGGACACCGGGGAGCTGTTTTTT.

The chain joins TRBV28 to TRBJ1-2; TRBD1 matches at 7 bases. V gave up 6 bases and J gave up 4 bases; unmatched junction bases: 11. Germline CDR1 reads MDHEN; CDR2 reads SYDVKM. There are 15 residues in the CDR3. DNA for the CDR3: TGTGCCAGCAGCCCACCCTCTGGACAGGTCTATGGCTACACCTTC. As protein: CASSPPSGQVYGYTF.

The chain employs TRBV4-3 and TRBJ2-5; D remains unclear. V was pared by 3 bases and J by 4 bases, with 15 bases between. Germline V gene sequence: CDR1 LGHNA, CDR2 YSLEER. CDR3 length: 15 amino acids. The DNA of the CDR3 is TGCGCCAGCAGCCACCTCAGGCCCCCTGGAGAGACCCAGTACTTC. It yields the protein CASSHLRPPGETQYF.

The rearrangement uses TRBV5-1 and TRBJ2-7; D remains ambiguous. This CDR3 has 14 amino acids. V was cut by 0 bases and J by 1 base, with 8 bases left in between. Germline V gives CDR1 SGHRS, CDR2 YFSETQ. CDR3 amino acids: CASSLGWRSYEQYF. For the CDR3, the DNA is TGCGCCAGCAGCTTGGGGTGGCGGTCCTACGAGCAGTACTTC.

The V call is TRBV14, the J call TRBJ2-7; D perhaps matches TRBD2 (5 bases). Trimming took 1 base from V and 2 from J, leaving 18 bases between them. Germline lookup yields CDR1 SGHDN and CDR2 FVKESK. This CDR3 is 17 amino acids long. CDR3 DNA sequence: TGTGCCAGCAGCCAAGCGCCCGCGGGTCAGGTCACCTACGAGCAGTACTTC. Its protein product is CASSQAPAGQVTYEQYF.

The chain joins TRBV4-1 to TRBJ2-7; 11 bases match TRBD1. The germline gives CDR1 MGHRA, CDR2 YSYEKL. This CDR3 spans 18 amino acids. J gave up 4 bases and V 3 bases, and 14 bases lay outside the gene matches. CDR3 bases: TGCGCCAGCAGCCAGGCTAAATTAGGACAGGGGGCAGAGTACGAGCAGTACTTC. Translating it yields CASSQAKLGQGAEYEQYF.

The chain employs TRBV5-8 and TRBJ1-1; weak D call: TRBD1 (5 bases). The CDR3 covers 16 residues. Germline CDR1 is SGHTS and CDR2 is YDEGEE. V was clipped by 1 base and J by 0 bases, with 13 bases between them. This chain's CDR3 is CASSLSGWSMNTEAFF. CDR3 nucleotide sequence: TGTGCCAGCAGCTTGTCAGGGTGGAGCATGAACACTGAAGCTTTCTTT.

This clone has just a few counts. The chain combines TRBV4-3 with TRBJ2-7; D is possibly TRBD2 (6 bases). The germline V gene has CDR1 LGHNA and CDR2 YSLEER. V lost 0 bases and J 6 bases, leaving 9 bases between the germline ends. The CDR3 spans 13 residues. In DNA form, the CDR3 reads TGCGCCAGCAGCCAAGATGGGGGGACCGAGCAGTACTTC. Its protein is CASSQDGGTEQYF.

This clone was picked up one time. This chain uses TRBV11-2 with TRBJ2-7; D is possibly TRBD2 (6 bases). V gave up 0 bases and J gave up 2 bases, with 17 bases separating them. Germline CDR1 is SGHAT and CDR2 is FQNNGV. The CDR3 spans 17 residues. The DNA of the CDR3 is TGTGCCAGCAGCTTAGATCCAAGTCGGCGGGATCCCTACGAGCAGTACTTC. This translates into CASSLDPSRRDPYEQYF. The variable domain in full, completed from reference TRBV11-2 and TRBJ2-7, reads EAGVAQSPRYKIIEKRQSVAFWCNPISGHATLYWYQQILGQGPKLLIQFQNNGVVDDSQLPKDRFSAERLKGVDSTLKIQPAKLEDSAVYLCASSLDPSRRDPYEQYFGPGTRLTVT.

The rearrangement links TRBV19 to TRBJ1-1, with no clear D. V was trimmed by 6 bases and J by 3 bases, leaving 11 bases between them. The CDR3 length is 13 residues. Looked up from germline, CDR1 is LNHDA and CDR2 is SQIVND (reference sequence). The CDR3 sequence: CASRSGSDTEAFF. In DNA form, the CDR3 reads TGTGCCAGTAGGTCGGGGAGTGACACTGAAGCTTTCTTT.

A few counts support this clone. This specimen includes other DNA sequences encoding the same CDR3. This sequence joins TRBV5-1 and TRBJ2-3, with no clear D. The germline gives CDR1 SGHRS, CDR2 YFSETQ. The CDR3 has 13 amino acids. The V end lost 1 base, the J end lost 0 bases, and 3 bases lay between the germline ends. CDR3: CASSLTSTDTQYF. The CDR3, as DNA: TGCGCCAGCAGCTTGACTAGCACAGATACGCAGTATTTT.

The chain couples TRBV9 to TRBJ1-1, with D possibly TRBD1 on 5 matching bases. Germline assignment: CDR1 SGDLS and CDR2 YYNGEE. The CDR3 sequence is 15 residues long. Trimming removed 0 bases at V and 10 bases at J, with 19 bases between. The chain's CDR3 is CASSVVDSKDKTAFF. CDR3 nucleotides: TGTGCCAGCAGCGTAGTAGACAGCAAGGACAAGACAGCTTTCTTT.

The rearrangement links TRBV25-1 to TRBJ2-1, with TRBD2 matching 10 bases. Germline trimming cut 1 base from V and 9 bases from J; bases unmatched to any gene: 9. The CDR3 has 16 residues. CDR1 is MGHDK and CDR2 is SYGVNS in the germline V gene. CDR3 in amino acids: CASSELAQREGLEQFF. DNA for the CDR3: TGTGCCAGCAGTGAATTAGCCCAGCGGGAGGGTCTTGAGCAGTTCTTC. Based on the CDR3 plus reference TRBV25-1 and TRBJ2-1, the full variable domain is EADIYQTPRYLVIGTGKKITLECSQTMGHDKMYWYQQDPGMELHLIHYSYGVNSTEKGDLSSESTVSRIRTEHFPLTLESARPSHTSQYLCASSELAQREGLEQFFGPGTRLTVL.

The chain is built from TRBV28 and TRBJ2-3, with 9 bases aligning to TRBD1. CDR1 is MDHEN, CDR2 SYDVKM, per germline. Germline trimming cut 4 bases from V and 5 bases from J; bases unmatched to any gene: 10. The CDR3 covers 16 residues. The CDR3 loop is CASSWGYRGQEDTQYF. The CDR3 DNA follows: TGTGCCAGCAGTTGGGGCTACAGGGGGCAGGAAGATACGCAGTATTTT.

The genes are TRBV27 and TRBJ2-2, with TRBD2 matching 11 bases. CDR1 and CDR2 from the germline V gene are MNHEY and SMNVEV (reference sequence). Trimming took 4 bases from V and 7 from J; bases not matched to a gene: 14. This CDR3 spans 18 amino acids. The CDR3 protein is CASSSSTSGILVGGELFF. The CDR3 nucleotides are TGTGCCAGCAGTTCCTCGACTAGCGGGATCTTGGTGGGCGGGGAGCTGTTTTTT.

The V call is TRBV4-1, the J call TRBJ2-1, with 14 bases identical to TRBD2. The J segment lost 8 bases and the V segment lost 3 bases, leaving 9 bases of the junction unmatched. The CDR3 consists of 17 residues. CDR1 is MGHRA and CDR2 is YSYEKL in the germline V gene. CDR3 in DNA: TGCGCCAGCAGCCAGGCCCCGACTAGCGGGAGGGTCGATGAGCAGTTCTTC. It codes for CASSQAPTSGRVDEQFF.